What follows describes a single T cell receptor beta chain. Its antigen remains unknown. This sample was taken from a study of T cells in Graves' hyperthyroidism and ophthalmopathy. Across the study: Peripheral blood was taken when the disease was first diagnosed, before any treatment began. Study results and limitations: Blood samples included most of the expanded thyroid clonotypes exceeding 0.001.

The CDR3 loop spans 13 amino acids. Unmatched junction bases numbered 6, after V lost 6 bases and J lost 12 bases. Germline values: CDR1 MNHNS, CDR2 SASEGT. RNA transcripts provided the source from which TCR beta CDR3 regions were amplified. The HTBI primer set was used in a first-round RT-PCR of the TCR CDR3. One entry per CDR3 protein results from TCRdb running MiXCR on the multiplex PCR reads. Of a few hundred thousand distinct CDR3 sequences detected, more than 15% appear once; the ten largest clones hold roughly 3.5%. Uncontrolled infections, other autoimmune diseases, pregnancy or lactation led to exclusion of patients. Clinical symptoms, serum thyroxine, TRAb, thyroid ultrasound and orbital computed tomography established diagnosis.

The specimen sequenced was blood. The origin of this receptor is a woman in her thirties or forties with Graves' ophthalmopathy. V and J are TRBV6-1 and TRBJ2-1; TRBD2 agrees at 12 bases. This CDR3 is CASRLAGGKWQFF. The CDR3 region has the DNA TGTGCCAGCAGACTAGCGGGAGGAAAGTGGCAGTTCTTC.